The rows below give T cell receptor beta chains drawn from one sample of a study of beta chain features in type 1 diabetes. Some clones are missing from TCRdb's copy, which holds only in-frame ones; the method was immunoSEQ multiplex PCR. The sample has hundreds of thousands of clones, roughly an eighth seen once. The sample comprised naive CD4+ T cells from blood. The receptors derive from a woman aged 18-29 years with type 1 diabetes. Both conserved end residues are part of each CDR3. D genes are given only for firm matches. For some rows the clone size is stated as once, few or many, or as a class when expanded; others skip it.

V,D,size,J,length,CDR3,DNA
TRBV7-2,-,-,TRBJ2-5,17,CASSLGGGGPRGETQYF,TGTGCCAGCAGCTTAGGAGGGGGGGGTCCTAGAGGAGAGACCCAGTACTTC
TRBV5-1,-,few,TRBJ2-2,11,CASSLGTGLFF,TGCGCCAGCAGCTTGGGTACCGGGCTGTTTTTT
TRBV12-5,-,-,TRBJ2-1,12,CASGLRGGEQFF,TGTGCTAGTGGTTTGAGAGGGGGTGAGCAGTTCTTC
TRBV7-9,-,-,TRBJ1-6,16,CASRFSPGDGNSPLHF,TGTGCCAGCAGATTTAGCCCAGGGGACGGGAATTCACCCCTCCACTTT
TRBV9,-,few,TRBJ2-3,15,CASSADITSTDTQYF,TGTGCCAGCAGCGCCGACATCACCTCCACAGATACGCAGTATTTT
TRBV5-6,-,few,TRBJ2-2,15,CASSLGSVGAGELFF,TGTGCCAGCAGCTTGGGCAGCGTAGGAGCCGGGGAGCTGTTTTTT
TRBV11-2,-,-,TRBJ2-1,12,CASSLERVKQFF,TGTGCCAGCAGCTTAGAGAGGGTGAAGCAGTTCTTC
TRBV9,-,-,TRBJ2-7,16,CASSADPGGSAYEQYF,TGTGCCAGCAGCGCGGACCCCGGGGGATCAGCCTACGAGCAGTACTTC
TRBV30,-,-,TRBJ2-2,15,CAWSVRKGLTGELFF,TGTGCCTGGAGTGTAAGGAAGGGGCTCACCGGGGAGCTGTTTTTT
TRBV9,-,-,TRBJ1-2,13,CASSPIENYGYTF,TGTGCCAGCAGCCCGATAGAGAACTATGGCTACACCTTC
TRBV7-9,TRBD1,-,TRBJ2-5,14,CASSLVDRQETQYF,TGTGCCAGCAGCTTGGTGGACAGGCAAGAGACCCAGTACTTC
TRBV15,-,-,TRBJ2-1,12,CATSTLAGEQFF,TGTGCCACCAGCACCCTAGCCGGGGAGCAGTTCTTC
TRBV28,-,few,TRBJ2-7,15,CASSLFRLGSYEQYF,TGTGCCAGCAGTTTATTTCGACTAGGGTCCTACGAGCAGTACTTC
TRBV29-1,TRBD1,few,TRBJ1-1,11,CSVEEGDSFFF,TGCAGCGTTGAAGAGGGGGACAGTTTTTTCTTT
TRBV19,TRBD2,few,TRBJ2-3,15,CASSSLAGYTDTQYF,TGTGCCAGTAGTAGCCTAGCGGGGTACACAGATACGCAGTATTTT
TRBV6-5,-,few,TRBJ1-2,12,CASRTTVYGYTF,TGTGCCAGCAGAACGACAGTCTATGGCTACACCTTC
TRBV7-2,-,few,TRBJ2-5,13,CASSFGEIETQYF,TGTGCCAGCAGCTTCGGGGAGATAGAGACCCAGTACTTC
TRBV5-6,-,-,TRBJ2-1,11,CASSLIYEQFF,TGTGCCAGCAGCTTGATCTATGAGCAGTTCTTC
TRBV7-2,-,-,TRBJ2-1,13,CASSLPSYNEQFF,TGTGCCAGCAGCTTACCCAGTTATAATGAGCAGTTCTTC
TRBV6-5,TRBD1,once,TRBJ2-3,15,CASSSTGGWADTQYF,TGTGCCAGCAGTTCCACAGGGGGTTGGGCAGATACGCAGTATTTT
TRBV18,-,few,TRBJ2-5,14,CASSPSRGEETQYF,TGTGCCAGCTCACCTTCACGGGGAGAAGAGACCCAGTACTTC
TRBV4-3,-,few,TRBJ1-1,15,CASSQDVMGGLGAFF,TGCGCCAGCAGCCAAGACGTGATGGGGGGGCTGGGAGCTTTCTTT
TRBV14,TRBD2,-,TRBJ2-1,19,CASSHPASGGAVAYNEQFF,TGTGCCAGCAGCCACCCGGCTAGCGGGGGGGCGGTTGCCTACAATGAGCAGTTCTTC
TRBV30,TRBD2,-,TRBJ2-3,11,CARREGLTQYF,TGTGCCCGGAGGGAGGGGCTTACGCAGTATTTT
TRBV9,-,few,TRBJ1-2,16,CASSAALSGGGYGYTF,TGTGCCAGCAGCGCCGCGCTCTCCGGTGGTGGCTATGGCTACACCTTC
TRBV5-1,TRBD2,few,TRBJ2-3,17,CASSLAASGDPTDTQYF,TGCGCCAGCAGCTTGGCCGCTAGCGGGGACCCAACAGATACGCAGTATTTT
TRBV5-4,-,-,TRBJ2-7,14,CASSLEAGNYEQYF,TGTGCCAGCAGCTTGGAGGCAGGGAACTACGAGCAGTACTTC
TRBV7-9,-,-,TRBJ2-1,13,CASLLSSYNEQFF,TGTGCCAGCCTGCTGAGCTCCTACAATGAGCAGTTCTTC
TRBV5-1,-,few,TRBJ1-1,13,CASSFDRRTEAFF,TGCGCCAGCAGCTTCGACAGACGTACTGAAGCTTTCTTT
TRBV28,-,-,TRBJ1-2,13,CASSFDSYYGYTF,TGTGCCAGCAGTTTTGACAGTTACTATGGCTACACCTTC